This T cell receptor (beta chain) was recovered during a study of T cell responses to AZD1222 COVID-19 vaccine. Germline loops: CDR1 SGHRS, CDR2 YFSETQ. The CDR3 totals 15 residues. Trimming removed 0 bases at V and 5 bases at J, with 14 bases between. Sequencing was performed with immunoSEQ multiplex PCR; in TCRdb, only in-frame clones are kept and a portion is missing. The repertoire holds 120,000 or so clones, with roughly 90% as singletons. The genes are TRBV5-1 and TRBJ2-5, with a possible D match to TRBD2 (7 bases). The specimen was peripheral blood, collected 28 days after the second AZD1222 dose. The sequence was obtained from an adult who received the AZD1222 COVID-19 vaccine. The CDR3 region is CASSLGGGAPETQYF. CDR3 DNA sequence: TGCGCCAGCAGCTTGGGAGGGGGGGCTCCGGAGACCCAGTACTTC. The complete variable domain, with remaining parts taken from reference TRBV5-1 and TRBJ2-5, reads KAGVTQTPRYLIKTRGQQVTLSCSPISGHRSVSWYQQTPGQGLQFLFEYFSETQRNKGNFPGRFSGRQFSNSRSEMNVSTLELGDSALYLCASSLGGGAPETQYFGPGTRLLVL.